The entry below describes one T cell receptor beta chain. Libraries were made by iRepertoire multiplex PCR with TCR subtype-specific primers for bulk and single-cell sequencing. TCRdb reprocessed the multiplex PCR reads, keeping one entry per CDR3 protein, no DNA. Recorded here are just over 20,000 distinct CDR3 sequences; the top ten clones represent 6% to 8%. The patients sequenced had a carbamazepine-induced Stevens-Johnson syndrome or toxic epidermal necrolysis reaction. The sample comes from a study of T cells in severe cutaneous drug reactions. Study context: Blister fluid/cells and PBMC came from acute- or recovery-stage patients.

Germline V CDR1 and CDR2: SGDLS, YYNGEE. This CDR3 region has 15 residues. The chain links TRBV9 to TRBJ2-7; TCRdb's D call, TRBD2, is unchecked because there is no DNA. Sequenced sample: PBMCs. The TCR was taken from a human donor with toxic epidermal necrolysis, a severe cutaneous drug reaction. The CDR3 protein is CASSITGLASSEQYF.